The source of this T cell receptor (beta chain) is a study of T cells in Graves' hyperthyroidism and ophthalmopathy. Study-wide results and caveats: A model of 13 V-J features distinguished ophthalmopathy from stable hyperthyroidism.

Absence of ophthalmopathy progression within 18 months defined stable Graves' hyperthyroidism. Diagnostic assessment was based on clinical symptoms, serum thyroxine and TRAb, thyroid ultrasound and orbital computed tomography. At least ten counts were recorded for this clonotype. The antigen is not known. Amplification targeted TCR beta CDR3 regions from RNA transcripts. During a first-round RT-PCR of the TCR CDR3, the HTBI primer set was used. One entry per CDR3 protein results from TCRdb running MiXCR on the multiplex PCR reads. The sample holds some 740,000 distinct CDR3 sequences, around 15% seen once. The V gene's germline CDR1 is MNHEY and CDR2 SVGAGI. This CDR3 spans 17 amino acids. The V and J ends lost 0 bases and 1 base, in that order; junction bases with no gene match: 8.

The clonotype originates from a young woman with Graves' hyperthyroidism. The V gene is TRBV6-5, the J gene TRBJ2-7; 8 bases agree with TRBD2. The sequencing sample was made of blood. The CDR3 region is CASSYSGGVAGSYEQYF. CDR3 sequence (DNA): TGTGCCAGCAGTTACTCCGGGGGGGTAGCGGGATCCTACGAGCAGTACTTC.